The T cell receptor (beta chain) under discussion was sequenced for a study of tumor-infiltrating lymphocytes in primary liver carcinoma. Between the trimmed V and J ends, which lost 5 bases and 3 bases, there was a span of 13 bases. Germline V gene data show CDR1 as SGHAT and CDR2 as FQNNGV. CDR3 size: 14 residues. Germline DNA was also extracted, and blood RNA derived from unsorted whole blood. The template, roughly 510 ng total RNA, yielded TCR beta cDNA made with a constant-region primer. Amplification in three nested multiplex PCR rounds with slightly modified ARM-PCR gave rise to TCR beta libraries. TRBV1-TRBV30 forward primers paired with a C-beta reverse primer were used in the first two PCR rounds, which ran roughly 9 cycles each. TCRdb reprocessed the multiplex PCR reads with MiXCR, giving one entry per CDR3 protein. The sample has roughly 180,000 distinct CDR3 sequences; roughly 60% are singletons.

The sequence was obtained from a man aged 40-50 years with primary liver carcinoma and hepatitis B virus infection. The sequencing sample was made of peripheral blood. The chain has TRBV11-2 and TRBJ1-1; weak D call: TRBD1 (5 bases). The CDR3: CASSSWGIHTEAFF. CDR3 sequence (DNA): TGTGCCAGCAGCAGCTGGGGGATCCACACTGAAGCTTTCTTT. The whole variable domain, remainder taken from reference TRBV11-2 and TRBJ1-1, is EAGVAQSPRYKIIEKRQSVAFWCNPISGHATLYWYQQILGQGPKLLIQFQNNGVVDDSQLPKDRFSAERLKGVDSTLKIQPAKLEDSAVYLCASSSWGIHTEAFFGQGTRLTVV.